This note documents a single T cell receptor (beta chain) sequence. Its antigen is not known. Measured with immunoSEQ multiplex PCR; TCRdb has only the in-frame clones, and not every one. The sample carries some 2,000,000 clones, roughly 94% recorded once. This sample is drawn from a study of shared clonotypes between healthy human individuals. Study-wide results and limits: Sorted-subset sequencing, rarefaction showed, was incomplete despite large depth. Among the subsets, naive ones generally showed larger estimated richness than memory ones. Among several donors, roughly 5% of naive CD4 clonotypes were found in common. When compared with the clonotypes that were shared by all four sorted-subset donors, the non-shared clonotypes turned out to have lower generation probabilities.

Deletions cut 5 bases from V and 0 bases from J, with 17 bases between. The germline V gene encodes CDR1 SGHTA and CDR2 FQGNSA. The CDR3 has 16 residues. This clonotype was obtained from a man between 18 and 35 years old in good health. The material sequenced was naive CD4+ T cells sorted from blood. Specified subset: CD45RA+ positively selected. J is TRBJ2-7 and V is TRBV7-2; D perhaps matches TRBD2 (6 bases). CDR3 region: CASSPPNGGNSYEQYF. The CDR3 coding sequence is TGTGCCAGCAGCCCCCCTAACGGAGGGAACTCCTACGAGCAGTACTTC.